The entry below describes one T cell receptor (beta chain). What it recognizes is unknown. The record originates from a study of OX40 agonist ivuxolimab in advanced cancers. Measured with immunoSEQ multiplex PCR; TCRdb has only the in-frame clones, and not every one. Among around 37,000 clones listed, around 89% were seen once. Findings and limits, study-wide: The study did not work out the antigen specificity of the expanded peripheral T cells.

Unmatched junction bases numbered 7, after V lost 5 bases and J lost 3 bases. The CDR3 contains 15 residues. In germline, CDR1 is LNHDA, CDR2 SQIVND (reference sequence). Any history of autoimmune disease or systemic immunosuppression disqualified patients. The J gene is TRBJ2-3, the V gene TRBV19; 8 bases line up with TRBD2. The specimen comprised CD4+ or CD8+ T cells sorted from blood, sampled in a trial of the OX40 agonist ivuxolimab. This clonotype originated in an adult with an advanced solid tumor such as melanoma, head and neck, liver or kidney cancer. CDR3 sequence: CASSRKGGGTDTQYF. CDR3 sequence (DNA): TGTGCCAGTAGTCGTAAGGGCGGGGGGACAGATACGCAGTATTTT.